These 32 T cell receptor beta chains were sequenced from one sample in a study of shared clonotypes between healthy human individuals. The naive CD8 population came from CD45RO-negative cells selected for CCR7, without terminally differentiated effector memory CD45RA+ cells. Clones were read by immunoSEQ multiplex PCR, and TCRdb kept only the in-frame ones, dropping some. Here the sample spans 550,000 to 600,000 clones, more than 95% being singletons. Sequenced sample: naive CD8+ T cells sorted from blood. The receptor set was obtained from a man aged 25 to 40 in good health.

J is TRBJ2-3 and V is TRBV7-8; 8 bases match TRBD2. The CDR3 runs 17 residues. The germline gives CDR1 SGHVS, CDR2 FQNEAQ. V was pared by 1 base and J by 1 base, with 7 bases of the junction left unmatched. CDR3 sequence reads: CASSLDLAGRGTDTQYF. The CDR3, as DNA: TGTGCCAGCAGCTTAGACCTAGCGGGCAGGGGCACAGATACGCAGTATTTT.

V and J are TRBV5-1 and TRBJ1-1; TRBD1 aligns across 7 bases. Germline lookup yields CDR1 SGHRS and CDR2 YFSETQ. V gave up 4 bases and J gave up 6 bases; unmatched junction bases: 6. The CDR3 sequence is 13 residues long. This CDR3 is CASSEGQTAEAFF. DNA for the CDR3: TGCGCCAGCAGCGAGGGACAGACCGCTGAAGCTTTCTTT.

The chain couples TRBV11-2 to TRBJ2-7, with D possibly being TRBD2 (6 bases). CDR1 SGHAT and CDR2 FQNNGV come from the germline V gene. CDR3 size: 16 residues. Trimming shortened V by 5 bases and J by 3 bases, and 20 bases separated the two germline ends. CDR3: CASSPNYDGRFYEQYF. CDR3 nucleotide sequence: TGTGCCAGCAGCCCGAACTACGACGGGAGATTCTACGAGCAGTACTTC.

This clone was observed a single time. This sequence joins TRBV28 and TRBJ2-1; D possibly corresponds to TRBD2 (5 bases). Trimming shortened V by 8 bases and J by 4 bases, and 15 bases separated the two germline ends. Germline CDR1 is MDHEN and CDR2 is SYDVKM. The CDR3 runs 14 residues. Written as DNA, the CDR3 is TGTGCCAGCGGAATTTACGGGGATTACAATGAGCAGTTCTTC. Protein: CASGIYGDYNEQFF.

J is TRBJ2-1 and V is TRBV5-1, with TRBD1 identical over 9 bases. Unmatched junction bases numbered 9, after V lost 7 bases and J lost 7 bases. Germline values: CDR1 SGHRS, CDR2 YFSETQ. The length of the CDR3 is 14 residues. The CDR3 here is CASRLRDRANEQFF. The DNA for the CDR3 is TGCGCCAGCCGATTAAGGGACAGGGCTAATGAGCAGTTCTTC.

The rearrangement links TRBV7-9 to TRBJ2-7; D is uncertain. The CDR3 covers 12 residues. Trimming pared 7 bases from V and 5 bases from J, leaving 12 bases between. CDR1 and CDR2 (germline): SEHNR, FQNEAQ (reference sequence). The CDR3 protein is CASTLPRHEQYF. DNA of the CDR3: TGTGCCAGCACCCTTCCTCGTCACGAGCAGTACTTC.

The V and J genes are TRBV27 and TRBJ2-7; TRBD2 might be the D (5 bases). Germline V gives CDR1 MNHEY, CDR2 SMNVEV (reference sequence). Trimming took off 0 bases at V and 0 bases at J, with 12 bases between the two ends. This CDR3 is 16 amino acids long. CDR3 residues: CASSLSRRASSYEQYF. CDR3 in DNA: TGTGCCAGCAGTTTATCCCGGCGGGCTAGCTCCTACGAGCAGTACTTC.

DNA of the CDR3: TGTGCCAGCAACCGGCGGGGGGGCCGGGGCGAGACTGAAGCTTTCTTT. Encoded protein: CASNRRGGRGETEAFF. This chain uses TRBV7-8 with TRBJ1-1, with D possibly matching TRBD1 (6 bases). The V end lost 7 bases, the J end lost 5 bases, and 23 bases lay between the germline ends. The CDR3 has 16 residues. Per germline, CDR1 SGHVS and CDR2 FQNEAQ.

The chain is built from TRBV15 and TRBJ2-3, with D unresolved. This CDR3 spans 13 amino acids. Germline CDR1 and CDR2: LNHNV and YYDKDF (reference sequence). The germline V and J ends were trimmed by 1 base and 4 bases, with 6 bases remaining between them. CDR3 in amino acids: CATSRARADTQYF. CDR3 DNA: TGTGCCACCAGCAGAGCCCGGGCAGATACGCAGTATTTT.

The gene calls are TRBV19 and TRBJ2-2; no clear D. The length of the CDR3 is 12 residues. The V gene lost 4 bases and the J gene lost 6 bases, with 6 bases spanning the gap. The germline V gene encodes CDR1 LNHDA and CDR2 SQIVND (reference sequence). The CDR3 is CASSKGPGELFF. The DNA for the CDR3 is TGTGCCAGTAGTAAGGGTCCCGGGGAGCTGTTTTTT.

V is TRBV28 and J is TRBJ2-1; D unclear. V was shortened by 3 bases and J by 4 bases, with 13 bases between the two germline ends. Germline CDR1 reads MDHEN; CDR2 reads SYDVKM. The CDR3 is 15 amino acids. The CDR3 coding sequence is TGTGCCAGCAGTTTTAAACTGAACTTATACAATGAGCAGTTCTTC. It specifies CASSFKLNLYNEQFF.

The genes are TRBV15 and TRBJ2-3; 10 bases map to TRBD1. The germline CDR1 and CDR2 sequences are LNHNV and YYDKDF (reference sequence). There are 16 residues in the CDR3. The ends lost 4 bases at V and 5 bases at J; junction bases unmatched: 9. CDR3 nucleotide sequence: TGTGCCACCAGCACCCCGACAGGGGGCGCTGAAGATACGCAGTATTTT. Its protein is CATSTPTGGAEDTQYF.

The chain recombines TRBV6-5 with TRBJ2-3, with D uncertain. Trimming left V 2 bases short and J 3 bases short, with 12 bases between. The germline V gene encodes CDR1 MNHEY and CDR2 SVGAGI. This CDR3 region has 15 residues. The CDR3 here is CASSYSLLGTDTQYF. The CDR3 DNA reads as TGTGCCAGCAGTTACAGCCTCTTGGGGACAGATACGCAGTATTTT.

The chain recombines TRBV28 with TRBJ2-2; D is uncertain. There are 15 residues in the CDR3. Germline CDR1 is MDHEN and CDR2 is SYDVKM. Trimming removed 4 bases at V and 11 bases at J, with 20 bases between. The CDR3 here is CASSSPRSGVRELFF. CDR3 sequence (DNA): TGTGCCAGCAGTTCCCCCCGATCTGGGGTTCGTGAGCTGTTTTTT.

The chain combines TRBV6-5 with TRBJ1-2, with a tentative D call TRBD1 (6 bases). Germline assignment: CDR1 MNHEY and CDR2 SVGAGI. The germline V and J ends were trimmed by 5 bases and 1 base, with 14 bases remaining between them. This CDR3 comprises 15 residues. In nucleotides, the CDR3 is TGTGCCAGCAGTAGATCGGACAGAATTAACTATGGCTACACCTTC. Its protein product is CASSRSDRINYGYTF.

V and J are TRBV2 and TRBJ2-5, with D perhaps being TRBD1 or TRBD2 (5 bases each). The CDR3 consists of 15 residues. The V end was cut by 5 bases, the J end by 2 bases, with 15 bases between. Germline V gene sequence: CDR1 SNHLY, CDR2 FYNNEI. CDR3 protein: CASSPLVGAQETQYF. As DNA, the CDR3 is TGTGCCAGCAGTCCCTTGGTCGGGGCACAAGAGACCCAGTACTTC.

The V and J genes are TRBV5-4 and TRBJ2-5, with a weak D call TRBD1 (7 bases). CDR1 is SGHNT, CDR2 YYREEE, per germline (reference sequence). V was clipped by 5 bases and J by 1 base, with 15 bases between them. This CDR3 has 15 amino acids. The CDR3 region is CASRVAGGIQETQYF. CDR3 in DNA: TGTGCCAGCAGGGTTGCAGGGGGGATCCAAGAGACCCAGTACTTC.

V gene TRBV10-3 combines with J gene TRBJ2-3; D perhaps matches TRBD2 (6 bases). Germline CDR1 and CDR2: ENHRY and SYGVKD. The CDR3 consists of 16 residues. Trimming took 7 bases from V and 2 from J, leaving 19 bases between them. The CDR3 region has the DNA TGTGCCATCATTCTAGGTGGGGGGAAGATCACAGATACGCAGTATTTT. Translated, it gives CAIILGGGKITDTQYF.

The chain carries TRBV27 and TRBJ2-7; D is possibly TRBD1 or TRBD2 (5 bases each). Trimming stripped 1 base from V and 7 bases from J, with 11 bases between. The CDR3 spans 13 residues. Germline CDR1 and CDR2: MNHEY and SMNVEV (reference sequence). The CDR3, as DNA: TGTGCCAGCAGTTTATACGGGGCCAAGGAGCAGTACTTC. Its protein is CASSLYGAKEQYF.

V usage is TRBV4-2 and J usage is TRBJ1-1; D not certain. This CDR3 spans 15 amino acids. V lost 4 bases and J lost 2, with 14 bases in between. In germline, CDR1 is LGHNA, CDR2 YNFKEQ. The CDR3 here is CASSRGTGDNTEAFF. For the CDR3, the DNA is TGTGCCAGCAGCCGGGGTACGGGTGACAACACTGAAGCTTTCTTT.

V gene TRBV15 combines with J gene TRBJ1-2; 8 bases fit TRBD1. Germline loops: CDR1 LNHNV, CDR2 YYDKDF (reference sequence). CDR3 size: 14 residues. The trim removed 4 bases at V and 4 bases at J, leaving 5 bases unmatched. Written as DNA, the CDR3 is TGTGCCACCAGCAACCAGGGGGCCGGCTATGGCTACACCTTC. Residues: CATSNQGAGYGYTF.

This clone showed up just once. For the CDR3, the DNA is TGCGCCAGCAGCTTGGTAGGGACCAGCTCCTACGAGCAGTACTTC. Its protein is CASSLVGTSSYEQYF. The chain joins TRBV5-1 to TRBJ2-7, with D perhaps assigned TRBD1 or TRBD2 (5 bases each). Germline V lookup: CDR1 SGHRS, CDR2 YFSETQ. The CDR3 loop spans 15 amino acids. The V gene lost 0 bases and the J gene lost 0 bases, with 10 bases spanning the gap.

This sequence joins TRBV7-9 and TRBJ2-2; 12 nucleotides align to TRBD2. CDR1 is SEHNR, CDR2 FQNEAQ, per germline (reference sequence). The CDR3 has 18 residues. The V segment lost 5 bases and the J segment 2 bases; nucleotides outside the gene matches: 9. The CDR3, as DNA: TGTGCCAGCAGCCAAGCTCTAGCGGGAGGGCCCAACACCGGGGAGCTGTTTTTT. The encoded protein is CASSQALAGGPNTGELFF. Full variable domain (outside the CDR3, taken from reference TRBV7-9 and TRBJ2-2): DTGVSQNPRHKITKRGQNVTFRCDPISEHNRLYWYRQTLGQGPEFLTYFQNEAQLEKSRLLSDRFSAERPKGSFSTLEIQRTEQGDSAMYLCASSQALAGGPNTGELFFGEGSRLTVL.

This chain uses TRBV6-1 with TRBJ1-2; D possibly corresponds to TRBD1 (6 bases). The CDR3 has 15 amino acids. The germline gives CDR1 MNHNS, CDR2 SASEGT. V was clipped by 4 bases and J by 4 bases, with 16 bases between them. CDR3 DNA: TGTGCCAGCAGTGTCACAGGGAGAGCCGCCTATGGCTACACCTTC. Translated, it gives CASSVTGRAAYGYTF.

This clone was recorded once. CDR3 nucleotides: TGTGCCAGCAGTTACGTCCACGGGGCCTACGAGCAGTACTTC. Protein product: CASSYVHGAYEQYF. V and J are TRBV6-6 and TRBJ2-7; D is perhaps TRBD2 (5 bases). Trimming took 2 bases from V and 2 from J, leaving 10 bases between them. CDR1 and CDR2 from the germline V gene are MNHNY and SVGAGI (reference sequence). The CDR3 extends over 14 amino acids.

The chain has TRBV27 and TRBJ2-1; a possible D gene is TRBD1 (6 bases). Germline V lookup: CDR1 MNHEY, CDR2 SMNVEV (reference sequence). This CDR3 has 15 amino acids. V gave up 2 bases and J gave up 3 bases, with 11 bases separating them. The CDR3 reads CASSLIDRLYNEQFF. The CDR3 DNA sequence: TGTGCCAGCAGTTTAATTGACAGGCTCTACAATGAGCAGTTCTTC.

A note on this clone: Other DNA sequences in the same sample also yield this CDR3. The gene calls are TRBV6-5 and TRBJ2-1, with unresolved D. Germline V gene data show CDR1 as MNHEY and CDR2 as SVGAGI. The CDR3 has 12 amino acids. Trimming cost V 0 bases and J 9 bases, with 6 bases left between them. CDR3: CASSYSLGEQFF. DNA of the CDR3: TGTGCCAGCAGTTACTCTCTAGGTGAGCAGTTCTTC.

The rearrangement uses TRBV7-6 and TRBJ2-7, with TRBD2 matching over 7 bases. CDR1 is SGHVS, CDR2 FNYEAQ, per germline. CDR3 length: 15 residues. J lost 0 bases, V lost 5 bases, and 7 bases had no gene match. The CDR3, as DNA: TGTGCCAGCAGCCGCTCTCTAGCGGACTCCTACGAGCAGTACTTC. Protein: CASSRSLADSYEQYF.

This chain links TRBV6-1 with TRBJ2-2; D not resolved. This CDR3 region has 12 residues. Germline lookup yields CDR1 MNHNS and CDR2 SASEGT. Trimming stripped 5 bases from V and 1 base from J, with 2 bases between. The CDR3 bases are TGTGCCAGCAGTTTGAACACCGGGGAGCTGTTTTTT. Amino acid sequence: CASSLNTGELFF.

This chain uses TRBV28 with TRBJ1-5; D not resolved. V lost 5 bases and J 6 bases, leaving 11 bases between the germline ends. Germline V lookup: CDR1 MDHEN, CDR2 SYDVKM. The CDR3 runs to 13 residues. The DNA for the CDR3 is TGTGCCAGCAGTCATGGGGTGAGTCAGCCCCAGCATTTT. Amino acid sequence: CASSHGVSQPQHF.

The rearrangement links TRBV6-5 to TRBJ2-2; no clear D. The CDR3 contains 13 residues. The germline V and J ends were trimmed by 5 bases and 5 bases, with 9 bases remaining between them. Germline V lookup: CDR1 MNHEY, CDR2 SVGAGI. CDR3 sequence reads: CASSPSPTGELFF. CDR3 in DNA: TGTGCCAGCAGTCCCTCCCCTACCGGGGAGCTGTTTTTT.

This sequence joins TRBV11-2 and TRBJ2-5; no firm D call. The germline gives CDR1 SGHAT, CDR2 FQNNGV. CDR3 size: 13 residues. The V gene lost 4 bases and the J gene lost 5 bases, with 11 bases spanning the gap. The CDR3 nucleotides read TGTGCCAGCAGCTCCCCCCTGGGGGAGACCCAGTACTTC. This translates into CASSSPLGETQYF. The full variable domain, rest sourced from reference TRBV11-2 and TRBJ2-5, is EAGVAQSPRYKIIEKRQSVAFWCNPISGHATLYWYQQILGQGPKLLIQFQNNGVVDDSQLPKDRFSAERLKGVDSTLKIQPAKLEDSAVYLCASSSPLGETQYFGPGTRLLVL.